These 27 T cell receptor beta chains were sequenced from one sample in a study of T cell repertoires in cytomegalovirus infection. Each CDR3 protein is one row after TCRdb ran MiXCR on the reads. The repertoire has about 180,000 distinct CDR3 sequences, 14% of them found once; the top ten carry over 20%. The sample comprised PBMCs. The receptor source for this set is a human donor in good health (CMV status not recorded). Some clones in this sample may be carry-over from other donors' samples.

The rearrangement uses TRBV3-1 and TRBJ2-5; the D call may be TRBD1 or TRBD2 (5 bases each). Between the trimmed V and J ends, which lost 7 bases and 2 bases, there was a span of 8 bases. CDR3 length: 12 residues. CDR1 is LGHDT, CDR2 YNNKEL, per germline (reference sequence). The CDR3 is CASNGGQETQYF. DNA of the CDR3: TGTGCCAGCAATGGGGGACAAGAGACCCAGTACTTC.

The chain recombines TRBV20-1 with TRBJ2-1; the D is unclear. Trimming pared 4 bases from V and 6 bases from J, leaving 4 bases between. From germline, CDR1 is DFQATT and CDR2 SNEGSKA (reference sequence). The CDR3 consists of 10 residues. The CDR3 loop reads CSATPNEQFF. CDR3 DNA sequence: TGCAGTGCTACCCCCAATGAGCAGTTCTTC.

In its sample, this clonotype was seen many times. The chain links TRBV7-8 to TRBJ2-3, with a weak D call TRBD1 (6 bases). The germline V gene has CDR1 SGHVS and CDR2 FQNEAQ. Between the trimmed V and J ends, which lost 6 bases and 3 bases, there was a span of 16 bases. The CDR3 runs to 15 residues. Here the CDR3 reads CASSSLGGETDTQYF. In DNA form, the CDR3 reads TGTGCCAGCAGTTCCCTAGGGGGAGAAACAGATACGCAGTATTTT.

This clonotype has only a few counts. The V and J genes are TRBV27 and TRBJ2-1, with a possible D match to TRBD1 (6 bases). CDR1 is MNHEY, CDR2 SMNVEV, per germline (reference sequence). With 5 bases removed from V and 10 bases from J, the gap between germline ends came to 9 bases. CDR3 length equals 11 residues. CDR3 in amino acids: CASSLGTEQFF. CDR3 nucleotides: TGTGCCAGCAGTCTCGGGACAGAGCAGTTCTTC.

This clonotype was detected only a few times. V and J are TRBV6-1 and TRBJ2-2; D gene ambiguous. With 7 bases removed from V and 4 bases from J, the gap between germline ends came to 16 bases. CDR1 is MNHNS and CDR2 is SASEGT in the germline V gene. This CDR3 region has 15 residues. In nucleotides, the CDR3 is TGTGCCAGCATAATTCTAGGAAAAGGCACCGGGGAGCTGTTTTTT. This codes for CASIILGKGTGELFF.

The chain's CDR3 is CASSSDSNTQYF. For the CDR3, the DNA is TGTGCCAGCAGCTCGGACTCAAATACGCAGTATTTT. The chain employs TRBV7-9 and TRBJ2-3; a weak D match, TRBD2 (5 bases). CDR1 SEHNR and CDR2 FQNEAQ come from the germline V gene (reference sequence). Trimming cost V 4 bases and J 7 bases, with 9 bases left between them. The CDR3 contains 12 residues.

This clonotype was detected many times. DNA of the CDR3: TGTGCCAGCAGCTCCTATAGCGGGGCAGAGGAGACCCAGTACTTC. The encoded protein is CASSSYSGAEETQYF. V is TRBV7-2 and J is TRBJ2-5, with TRBD2 matching over 8 bases. This CDR3 is built from 15 residues. V was clipped by 4 bases and J by 5 bases; unmatched bases: 9. Germline V CDR1 and CDR2: SGHTA, FQGNSA.

The CDR3 coding sequence is TGTGCCAGCAGCCAACGGAACGGCGGGAGAGGTTTGCACGAGCAGTACTTC. Translating it yields CASSQRNGGRGLHEQYF. This chain links TRBV6-2 or TRBV6-3 with TRBJ2-7; 7 nucleotides line up with TRBD2. This CDR3 comprises 17 residues. With V trimmed by 6 bases and J by 5 bases, 19 bases remained unmatched. Looked up from germline, CDR1 is MNHEY and CDR2 is SVGEGT.

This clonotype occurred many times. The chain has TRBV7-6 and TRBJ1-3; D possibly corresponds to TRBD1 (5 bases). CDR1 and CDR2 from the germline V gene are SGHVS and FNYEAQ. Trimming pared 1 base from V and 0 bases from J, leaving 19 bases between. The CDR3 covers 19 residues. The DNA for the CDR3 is TGTGCCAGCAGCTTAGTGGTTTTGGGACCGAAGCCCTCTGGAAACACCATATATTTT. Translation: CASSLVVLGPKPSGNTIYF.

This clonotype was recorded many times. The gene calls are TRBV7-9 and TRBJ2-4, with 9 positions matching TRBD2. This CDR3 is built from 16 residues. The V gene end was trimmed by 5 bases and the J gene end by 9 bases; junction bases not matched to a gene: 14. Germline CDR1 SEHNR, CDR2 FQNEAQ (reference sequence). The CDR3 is CASSPGSSGDSFIQYF. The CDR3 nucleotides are TGTGCCAGCAGCCCCGGTTCTAGCGGGGATTCTTTCATTCAGTACTTC. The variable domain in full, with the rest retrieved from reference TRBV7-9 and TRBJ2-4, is DTGVSQNPRHKITKRGQNVTFRCDPISEHNRLYWYRQTLGQGPEFLTYFQNEAQLEKSRLLSDRFSAERPKGSFSTLEIQRTEQGDSAMYLCASSPGSSGDSFIQYFGAGTRLSVL.

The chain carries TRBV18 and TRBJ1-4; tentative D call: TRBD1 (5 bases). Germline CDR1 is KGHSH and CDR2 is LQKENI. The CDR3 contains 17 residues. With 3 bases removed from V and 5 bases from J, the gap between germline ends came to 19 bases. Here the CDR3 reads CASSPSGDRLNNEKLFF. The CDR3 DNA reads TGTGCCAGCTCACCTTCCGGGGACCGCCTGAACAATGAAAAACTGTTTTTT.

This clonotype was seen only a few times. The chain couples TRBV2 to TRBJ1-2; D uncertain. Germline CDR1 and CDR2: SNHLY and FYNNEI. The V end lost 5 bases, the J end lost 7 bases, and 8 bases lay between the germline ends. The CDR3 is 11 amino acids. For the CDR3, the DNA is TGTGCCAGCAGTAGCTATTCTGGCTACACCTTC. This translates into CASSSYSGYTF.

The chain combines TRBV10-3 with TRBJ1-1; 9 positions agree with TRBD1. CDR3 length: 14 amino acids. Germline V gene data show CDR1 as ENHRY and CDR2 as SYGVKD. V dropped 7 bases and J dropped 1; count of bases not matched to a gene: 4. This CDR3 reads CAITPQGANTEAFF. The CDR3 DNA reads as TGTGCCATCACCCCACAGGGGGCGAACACTGAAGCTTTCTTT.

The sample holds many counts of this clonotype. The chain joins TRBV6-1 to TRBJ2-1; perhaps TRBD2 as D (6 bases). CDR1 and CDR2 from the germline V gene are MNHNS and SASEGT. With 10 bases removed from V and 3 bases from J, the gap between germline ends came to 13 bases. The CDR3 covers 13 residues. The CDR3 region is CATRAGRYNEQFF. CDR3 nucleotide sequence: TGTGCCACCCGGGCGGGACGCTACAATGAGCAGTTCTTC.

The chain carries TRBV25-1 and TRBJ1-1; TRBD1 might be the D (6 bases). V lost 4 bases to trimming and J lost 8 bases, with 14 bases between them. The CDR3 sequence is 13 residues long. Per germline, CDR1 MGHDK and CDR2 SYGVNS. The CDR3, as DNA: TGTGCCAGCAGTGTTACCGGGACAACCGAAGCTTTCTTT. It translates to CASSVTGTTEAFF.

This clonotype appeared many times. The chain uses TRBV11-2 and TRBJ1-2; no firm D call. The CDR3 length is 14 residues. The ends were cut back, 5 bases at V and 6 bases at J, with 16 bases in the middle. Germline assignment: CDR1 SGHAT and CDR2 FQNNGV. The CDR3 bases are TGTGCCAGCAGCCCCTCCGGTCTGCTGGATGGCTACACCTTC. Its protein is CASSPSGLLDGYTF.

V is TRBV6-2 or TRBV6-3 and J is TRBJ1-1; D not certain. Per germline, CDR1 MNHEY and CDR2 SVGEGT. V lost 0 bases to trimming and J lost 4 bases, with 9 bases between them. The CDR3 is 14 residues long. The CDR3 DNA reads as TGTGCCAGCAGTTACTCAAGGGCACTCACTGAAGCTTTCTTT. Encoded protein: CASSYSRALTEAFF.

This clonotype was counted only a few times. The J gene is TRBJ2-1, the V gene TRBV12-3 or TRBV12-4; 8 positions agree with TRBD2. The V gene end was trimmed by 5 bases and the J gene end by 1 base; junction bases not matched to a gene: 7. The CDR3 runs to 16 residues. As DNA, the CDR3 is TGTGCCAGCAGTACTACTAGCGGCCTTTCCTACAATGAGCAGTTCTTC. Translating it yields CASSTTSGLSYNEQFF.

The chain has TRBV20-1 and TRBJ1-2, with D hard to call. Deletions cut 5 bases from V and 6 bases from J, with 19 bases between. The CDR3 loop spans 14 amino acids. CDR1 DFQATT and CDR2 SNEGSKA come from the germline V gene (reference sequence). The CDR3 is CSAVPETVVHGYTF. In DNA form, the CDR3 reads TGCAGTGCTGTTCCCGAGACCGTTGTTCATGGCTACACCTTC.

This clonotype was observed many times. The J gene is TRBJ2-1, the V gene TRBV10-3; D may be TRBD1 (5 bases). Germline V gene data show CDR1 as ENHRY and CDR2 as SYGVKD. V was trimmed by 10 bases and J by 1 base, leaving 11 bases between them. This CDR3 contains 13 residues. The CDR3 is CASQGSSYNEQFF. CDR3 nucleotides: TGTGCCAGCCAGGGCTCGTCCTACAATGAGCAGTTCTTC.

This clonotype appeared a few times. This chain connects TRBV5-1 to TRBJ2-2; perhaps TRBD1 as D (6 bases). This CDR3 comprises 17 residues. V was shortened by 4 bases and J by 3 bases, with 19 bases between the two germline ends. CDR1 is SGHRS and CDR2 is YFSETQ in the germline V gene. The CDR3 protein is CASSGKTGYRDTGELFF. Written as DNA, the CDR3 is TGCGCCAGCAGCGGAAAAACAGGGTATCGGGACACCGGGGAGCTGTTTTTT.

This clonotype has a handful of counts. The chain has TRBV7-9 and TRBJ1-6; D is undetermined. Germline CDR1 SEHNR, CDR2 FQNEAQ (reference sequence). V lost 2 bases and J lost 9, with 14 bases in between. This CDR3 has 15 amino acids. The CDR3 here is CASSLSAQTLSPLHF. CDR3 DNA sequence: TGTGCCAGCAGCTTATCTGCACAGACTCTTTCACCCCTCCACTTT.

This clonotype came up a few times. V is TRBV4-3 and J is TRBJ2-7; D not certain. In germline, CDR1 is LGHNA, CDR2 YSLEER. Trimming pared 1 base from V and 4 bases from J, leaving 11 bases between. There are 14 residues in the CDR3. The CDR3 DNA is TGCGCCAGCAGCCAAGCCCAACGGTCTTACGAGCAGTACTTC. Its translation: CASSQAQRSYEQYF.

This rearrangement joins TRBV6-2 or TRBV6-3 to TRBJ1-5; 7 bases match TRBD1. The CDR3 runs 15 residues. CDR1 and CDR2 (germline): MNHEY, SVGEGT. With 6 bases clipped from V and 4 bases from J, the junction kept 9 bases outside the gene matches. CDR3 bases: TGTGCCAGCAGACCCGGACAGGCCCAAAATCAGCCCCAGCATTTT. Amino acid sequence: CASRPGQAQNQPQHF.

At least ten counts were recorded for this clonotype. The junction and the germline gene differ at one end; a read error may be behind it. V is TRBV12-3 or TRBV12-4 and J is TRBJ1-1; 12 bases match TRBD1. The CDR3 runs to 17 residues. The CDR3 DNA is TGTGCCAGCAGCTTAGGCCCGAGAGGGACAGGGGGCTCTGAAGCTTTCTTT. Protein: CASSLGPRGTGGSEAFF.

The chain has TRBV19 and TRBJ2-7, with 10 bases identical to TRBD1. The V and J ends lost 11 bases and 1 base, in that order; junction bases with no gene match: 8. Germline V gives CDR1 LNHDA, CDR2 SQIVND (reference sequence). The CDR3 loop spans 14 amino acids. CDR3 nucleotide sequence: TGTGCCTCAGGCGGGGGACAGGGGTCCTACGAGCAGTACTTC. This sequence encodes CASGGGQGSYEQYF.

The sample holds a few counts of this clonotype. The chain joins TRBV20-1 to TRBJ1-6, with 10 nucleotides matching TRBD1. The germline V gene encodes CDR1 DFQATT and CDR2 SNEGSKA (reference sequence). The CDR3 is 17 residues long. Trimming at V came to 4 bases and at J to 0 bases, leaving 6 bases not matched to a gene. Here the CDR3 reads CSATRTGGNSYNSPLHF. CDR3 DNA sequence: TGCAGTGCTACTAGGACAGGGGGTAACTCCTATAATTCACCCCTCCACTTT.